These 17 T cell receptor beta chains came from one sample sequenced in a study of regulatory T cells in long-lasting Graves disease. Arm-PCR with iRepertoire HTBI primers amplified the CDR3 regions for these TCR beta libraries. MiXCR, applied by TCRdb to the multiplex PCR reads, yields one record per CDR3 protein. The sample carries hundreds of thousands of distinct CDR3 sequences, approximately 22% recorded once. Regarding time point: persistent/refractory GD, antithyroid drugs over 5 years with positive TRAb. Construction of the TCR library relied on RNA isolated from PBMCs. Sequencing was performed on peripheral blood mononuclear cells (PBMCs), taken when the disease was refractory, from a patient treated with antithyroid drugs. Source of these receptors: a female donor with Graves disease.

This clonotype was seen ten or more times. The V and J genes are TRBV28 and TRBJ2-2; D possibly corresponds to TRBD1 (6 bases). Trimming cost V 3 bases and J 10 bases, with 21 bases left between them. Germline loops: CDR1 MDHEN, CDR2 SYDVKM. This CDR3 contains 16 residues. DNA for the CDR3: TGTGCCAGCAGTTTCCCATCTGATGGGGGCCTAGAGGAGCTGTTTTTT. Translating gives CASSFPSDGGLEELFF. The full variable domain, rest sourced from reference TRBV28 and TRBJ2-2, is DVKVTQSSRYLVKRTGEKVFLECVQDMDHENMFWYRQDPGLGLRLIYFSYDVKMKEKGDIPEGYSVSREKKERFSLILESASTNQTSMYLCASSFPSDGGLEELFFGEGSRLTVL.

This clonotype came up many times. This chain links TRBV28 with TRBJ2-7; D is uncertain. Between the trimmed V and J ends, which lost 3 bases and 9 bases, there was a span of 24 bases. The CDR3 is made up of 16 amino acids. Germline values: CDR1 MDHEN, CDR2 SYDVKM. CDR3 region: CASSLEGRSLVRAQYF. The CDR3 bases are TGTGCCAGCAGTTTGGAAGGACGGAGCCTTGTCCGGGCGCAGTACTTC.

In DNA, the CDR3 is TGTGCCAGCAGCTTCGCGGGCGAGGAGACCCAGTACTTC. It codes for CASSFAGEETQYF. The gene calls are TRBV7-9 and TRBJ2-5; TRBD2 is a possible D gene (5 bases). The CDR3 is 13 residues long. CDR1 is SEHNR, CDR2 FQNEAQ, per germline (reference sequence). Trimming took off 3 bases at V and 5 bases at J, with 10 bases between the two ends.

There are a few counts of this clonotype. The CDR3 DNA is TGCGCCAGCAGCCAACCTAGCGGGAGGTACGACGAGCAGTACTTC. This sequence encodes CASSQPSGRYDEQYF. The chain couples TRBV4-1 to TRBJ2-7, with TRBD2 identical over 11 bases. Germline CDR1 and CDR2: MGHRA and YSYEKL. The CDR3 consists of 15 residues. V lost 2 bases, J lost 5 bases, and 5 bases stayed unmatched.

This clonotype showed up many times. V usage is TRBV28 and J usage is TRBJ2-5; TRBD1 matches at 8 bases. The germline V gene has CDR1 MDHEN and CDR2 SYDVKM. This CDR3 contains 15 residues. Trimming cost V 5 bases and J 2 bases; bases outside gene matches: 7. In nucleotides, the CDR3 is TGTGCCAGCAGTCCGGGACAGGTTAAGCAAGAGACCCAGTACTTC. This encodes CASSPGQVKQETQYF. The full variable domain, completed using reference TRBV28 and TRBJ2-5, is DVKVTQSSRYLVKRTGEKVFLECVQDMDHENMFWYRQDPGLGLRLIYFSYDVKMKEKGDIPEGYSVSREKKERFSLILESASTNQTSMYLCASSPGQVKQETQYFGPGTRLLVL.

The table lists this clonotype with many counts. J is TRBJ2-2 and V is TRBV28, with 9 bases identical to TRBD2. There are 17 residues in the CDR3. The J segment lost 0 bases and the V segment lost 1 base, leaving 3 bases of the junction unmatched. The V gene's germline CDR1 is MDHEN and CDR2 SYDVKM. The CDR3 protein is CASSLSLAGPNTGELFF. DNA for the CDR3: TGTGCCAGCAGTTTATCCCTAGCGGGGCCGAACACCGGGGAGCTGTTTTTT.

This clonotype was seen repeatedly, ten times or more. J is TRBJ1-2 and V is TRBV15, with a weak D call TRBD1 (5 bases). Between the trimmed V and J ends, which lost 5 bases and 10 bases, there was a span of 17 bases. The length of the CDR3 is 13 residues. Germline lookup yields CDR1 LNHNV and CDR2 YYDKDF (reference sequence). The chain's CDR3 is CATSPRRGEPYTF. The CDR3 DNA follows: TGTGCCACCAGCCCCAGAAGAGGGGAGCCCTACACCTTC.

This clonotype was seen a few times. DNA of the CDR3: TGTGCCAGCAGTACTTTCGGGACAGGCACCGGGGAGCTGTTTTTT. Translated, it gives CASSTFGTGTGELFF. The V call is TRBV6-1, the J call TRBJ2-2; 8 bases map to TRBD1. Germline values: CDR1 MNHNS, CDR2 SASEGT. This CDR3 comprises 15 residues. V gave up 5 bases and J gave up 4 bases; unmatched junction bases: 6.

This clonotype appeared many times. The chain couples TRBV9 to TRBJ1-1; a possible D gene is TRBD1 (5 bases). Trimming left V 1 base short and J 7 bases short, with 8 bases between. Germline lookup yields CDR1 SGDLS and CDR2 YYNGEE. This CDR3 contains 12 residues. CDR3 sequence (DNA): TGTGCCAGCAGCGTACGGGACGGTGAAGCTTTCTTT. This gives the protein CASSVRDGEAFF.

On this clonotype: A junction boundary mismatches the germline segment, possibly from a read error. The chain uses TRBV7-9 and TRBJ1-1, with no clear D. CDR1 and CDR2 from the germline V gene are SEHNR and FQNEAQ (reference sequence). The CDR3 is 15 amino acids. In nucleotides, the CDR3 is TGTGCCAGCAGCTTAGTAACGTCCTTGAACACTGTAGCTTTCTTT. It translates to CASSLVTSLNTVAFF.

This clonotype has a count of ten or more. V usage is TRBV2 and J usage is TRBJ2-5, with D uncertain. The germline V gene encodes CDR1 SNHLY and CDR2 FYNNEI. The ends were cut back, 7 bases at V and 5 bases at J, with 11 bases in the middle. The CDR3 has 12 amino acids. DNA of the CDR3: TGTGCCAGCACAGACCCGGGCGAGACCCAGTACTTC. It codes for CASTDPGETQYF.

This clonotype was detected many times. The chain's CDR3 is CASTSPGPGTEAFF. DNA for the CDR3: TGTGCCAGCACTTCCCCAGGGCCTGGCACTGAAGCTTTCTTT. The chain uses TRBV28 and TRBJ1-1; perhaps TRBD1 as D (5 bases). Trimming left V 7 bases short and J 4 bases short, with 16 bases between. CDR1 is MDHEN and CDR2 is SYDVKM in the germline V gene. The CDR3 runs to 14 residues.

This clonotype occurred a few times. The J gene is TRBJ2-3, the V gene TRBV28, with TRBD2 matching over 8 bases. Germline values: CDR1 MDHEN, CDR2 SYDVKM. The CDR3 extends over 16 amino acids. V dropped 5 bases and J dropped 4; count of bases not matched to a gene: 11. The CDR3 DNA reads TGTGCCAGCAGTCTAGTCCCGGGAGGGCGCTCAGATACGCAGTATTTT. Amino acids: CASSLVPGGRSDTQYF. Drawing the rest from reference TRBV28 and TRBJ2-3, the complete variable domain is DVKVTQSSRYLVKRTGEKVFLECVQDMDHENMFWYRQDPGLGLRLIYFSYDVKMKEKGDIPEGYSVSREKKERFSLILESASTNQTSMYLCASSLVPGGRSDTQYFGPGTRLTVL.

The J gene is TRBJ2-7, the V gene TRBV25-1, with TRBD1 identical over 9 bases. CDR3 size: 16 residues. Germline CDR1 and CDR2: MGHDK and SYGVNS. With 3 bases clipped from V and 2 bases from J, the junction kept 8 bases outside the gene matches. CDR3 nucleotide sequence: TGTGCCAGCAGTGATTCCGGGACAGGGAAAACCTACGAGCAGTACTTC. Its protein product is CASSDSGTGKTYEQYF.

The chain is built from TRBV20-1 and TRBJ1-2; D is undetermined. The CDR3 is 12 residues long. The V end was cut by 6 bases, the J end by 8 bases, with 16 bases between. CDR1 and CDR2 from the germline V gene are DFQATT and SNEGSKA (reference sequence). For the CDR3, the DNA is TGCAGTGCCAATCGGGAGTGGGTAGGCTACACCTTC. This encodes CSANREWVGYTF.

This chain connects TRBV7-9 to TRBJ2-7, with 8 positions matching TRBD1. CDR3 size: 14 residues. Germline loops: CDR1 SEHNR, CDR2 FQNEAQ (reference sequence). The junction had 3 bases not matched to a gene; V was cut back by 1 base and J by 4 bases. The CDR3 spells CASSLGDRGYEQYF. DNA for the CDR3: TGTGCCAGCAGCTTAGGCGACAGGGGTTACGAGCAGTACTTC. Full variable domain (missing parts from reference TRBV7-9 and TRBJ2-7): DTGVSQNPRHKITKRGQNVTFRCDPISEHNRLYWYRQTLGQGPEFLTYFQNEAQLEKSRLLSDRFSAERPKGSFSTLEIQRTEQGDSAMYLCASSLGDRGYEQYFGPGTRLTVT.

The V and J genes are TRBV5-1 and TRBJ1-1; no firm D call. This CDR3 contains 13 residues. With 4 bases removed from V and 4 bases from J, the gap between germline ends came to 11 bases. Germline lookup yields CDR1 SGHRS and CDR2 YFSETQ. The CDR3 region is CASSGVKGTEAFF. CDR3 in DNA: TGCGCCAGCAGCGGGGTGAAGGGCACTGAAGCTTTCTTT.